This TCR beta chain came from a study of PD-1 blockade in classical Hodgkin lymphoma. The CDR3 sequence is 15 residues long. CDR1 and CDR2 (germline): SGHRS, YFSETQ. The J segment lost 12 bases and the V segment lost 0 bases, leaving 15 bases of the junction unmatched. Assay: immunoSEQ multiplex PCR; the TCRdb copy retains only in-frame clones and omits some. The data show tens of thousands of clones, with around 90% seen just once and 10% held by the top ten. Time point in this sample: cycle 4 day 1 (C4D1), after less than 7 weeks of nivolumab. After autologous stem cell transplantation all patients relapsed, and prior brentuximab vedotin exposure differed between cohorts.

This receptor was obtained from a human donor with classical Hodgkin lymphoma. The chain couples TRBV5-1 to TRBJ2-7, with TRBD1 identical over 7 bases. The sequenced sample was peripheral blood mononuclear cells (PBMCs), obtained before the fourth cycle of nivolumab. CDR3 bases: TGCGCCAGCAGCTTGGATGGGACAGCTGGAACGTGGGTGTACTTC. Translated, it gives CASSLDGTAGTWVYF.